The T cell receptor beta chain under discussion was sequenced for a study of T cell repertoires in cytomegalovirus infection. Study in general: Public TCR beta signatures indicated both CMV infection and matching HLA type. Overall study results and limits: CMV carriers with the relevant HLA were identified by cumulative public TCR beta family frequency. CMV-specific TCR beta clonotypes restricted by HLA-C dominated the ex vivo response.

MiXCR, applied by TCRdb to the reads, yields one record per CDR3 protein. The sample includes 200,000 to 300,000 distinct CDR3 sequences, roughly an eighth of them seen just once. At least ten counts were recorded for this clonotype. Its antigen remains unidentified. The CDR3 contains 15 residues. V lost 6 bases and J 12 bases, leaving 24 bases between the germline ends. Sample: PBMCs. The source is a human donor in good health (CMV status not recorded). Some clones in this sample may be carry-over from other donors' samples. The chain is built from TRBV12-3 or TRBV12-4 and TRBJ2-1; D tentatively fits TRBD1 or TRBD2 (9 bases each). The CDR3 spells CASSWTGEISGRQFF. CDR3 sequence (DNA): TGTGCCAGCAGCTGGACAGGGGAAATTAGCGGGAGGCAGTTCTTC.